Below, 4 T cell receptor beta chains from the same sample are listed, as sequenced in a study of blood T cells in healthy people across ages. Combining a sample-barcoded 5' primer with a J-beta primer mix, a second PCR ran for roughly 6 to 12 cycles. TCRdb re-called the 5' RACE reads through MiXCR, storing one row per CDR3 protein. This table has some 550,000 distinct CDR3 sequences, around 48% appearing once. Sequenced input: blood. These receptors were taken from a man aged 80 or over in good health.

V gene TRBV9 combines with J gene TRBJ1-1; TRBD1 aligns across 8 bases. The CDR3 covers 15 residues. V lost 2 bases and J lost 5; bases outside the gene matches: 8. From germline, CDR1 is SGDLS and CDR2 YYNGEE. The CDR3 is CASSVNPQGGTEAFF. CDR3 DNA: TGTGCCAGCAGCGTCAACCCACAGGGGGGAACTGAAGCTTTCTTT.

The rearrangement joins TRBV6-6 to TRBJ1-1; tentatively, D is TRBD1 (6 bases). V lost 2 bases and J 8 bases, leaving 15 bases between the germline ends. The CDR3 is made up of 14 amino acids. Germline V gene lookup returns CDR1 MNHNY and CDR2 SVGAGI (reference sequence). CDR3 DNA sequence: TGTGCCAGCAGTTACGCCGGACAGCTAAGGGAAGCTTTCTTT. Protein product: CASSYAGQLREAFF.

There are many counts of this clonotype. V gene TRBV6-5 combines with J gene TRBJ2-2, with D unclear. This CDR3 is built from 14 residues. Trimming removed 8 bases from V and 2 bases from J, with 12 bases in between. The germline gives CDR1 MNHEY, CDR2 SVGAGI. DNA of the CDR3: TGTGCCAGCCAAAGGGCGCGAAACACCGGGGAGCTGTTTTTT. Its translation is CASQRARNTGELFF.

The rearrangement uses TRBV3-1 and TRBJ2-2, with a tentative D call TRBD1 (6 bases). The CDR3 consists of 13 residues. From germline, CDR1 is LGHDT and CDR2 YNNKEL (reference sequence). The V end was cut by 2 bases, the J end by 7 bases, with 8 bases between. This CDR3 reads CASSQRGSGELFF. DNA for the CDR3: TGTGCCAGCAGCCAAAGGGGGAGCGGGGAGCTGTTTTTT.